Given below is one T cell receptor (beta chain) in context. This record belongs to a study of blood T cell repertoires in COVID-19. The CDR3 runs to 15 residues. CDR1 is MNHEY and CDR2 is SMNVEV in the germline V gene (reference sequence). The ends lost 6 bases at V and 6 bases at J; junction bases unmatched: 11. The assay was immunoSEQ multiplex PCR, and TCRdb's table has in-frame clones only and misses some. This sample yields roughly 72,000 clones, of which approximately 79% are seen a single time; around 5.8% belongs to the top ten. Sequenced input: peripheral blood. This receptor was obtained from an elderly woman with active or convalescent COVID-19. The chain couples TRBV27 to TRBJ1-5; 7 bases agree with TRBD1. CDR3 residues: CASRATGLKGQPQHF. The CDR3 DNA reads as TGTGCCAGCAGAGCGACAGGGTTAAAGGGTCAGCCCCAGCATTTT.